Listed below are T cell receptor beta chains from one sample, sequenced in a study of a mutant IDH1 vaccine in newly diagnosed glioma. These TCRs are of unknown antigen specificity. Assay: immunoSEQ multiplex PCR; the TCRdb copy retains only in-frame clones and omits some. The profile shows around 26,000 clones, approximately 70% of them singletons. The sequenced sample was peripheral blood mononuclear cells (PBMCs), obtained from a glioma patient whose treatment included an IDH1 peptide vaccine. These receptors all come from a man between 18 and 29 years old with glioma. Some clones in this sample may be carry-over from other donors' samples. The CDR3 runs from the conserved cysteine through the conserved F or W. Fields, in order: J gene, D gene, V gene, clone size, CDR3 DNA, CDR3 protein. The D gene is left open where the match is weak. Size is stated for part of the rows, as once, few or many counts, or as a class when the clone is expanded.

TRBJ1-3	NA	TRBV7-2	NA	TGTGCCAGCAGCCCGGTCGCGAGGCACACCATATATTTT	CASSPVARHTIYF
TRBJ2-1	NA	TRBV6-5	NA	TGTGCCAGCAGCTCGGGGGGCGGGGTCTACAATGAGCAGTTCTTC	CASSSGGGVYNEQFF
TRBJ2-7	NA	TRBV7-2	NA	TGTGCCAGCAGCTTATGGGACACCACCTACGAGCAGTACTTC	CASSLWDTTYEQYF
TRBJ1-5	NA	TRBV19	NA	TGTGCCAGTAGTATGTTCGGGCAGGGAGACGGTCAGCCCCAGCATTTT	CASSMFGQGDGQPQHF
TRBJ2-5	NA	TRBV18	NA	TGTGCCAGCTCACCAGGACAGCTTCAAGAGACCCAGTACTTC	CASSPGQLQETQYF
TRBJ1-4	NA	TRBV7-2	NA	TGTGCCAGCAGCTTCGGATTACGGGCGGGTGAAAAACTGTTTTTT	CASSFGLRAGEKLFF
TRBJ1-3	NA	TRBV30	NA	TGTGCCTGGGCTTGGACCGGAAACACCATATATTTT	CAWAWTGNTIYF
TRBJ2-7	TRBD2	TRBV4-1	NA	TGCGCCAGCAGCCGCGGACTAGCGAACGCCCTCTCCTACGAGCAGTACTTC	CASSRGLANALSYEQYF
TRBJ2-7	NA	TRBV5-1	NA	TGCGCCAGCAGCTTGGACTACGAGCAGTACTTC	CASSLDYEQYF
TRBJ1-2	TRBD1	TRBV7-3	NA	TGTGCCAGCAGCTCGACAGGGGCAAGTGGCTACACCTTC	CASSSTGASGYTF
TRBJ1-1	NA	TRBV29-1	NA	TGCAGCGTTTTCCAAGGCACTGAAGCTTTCTTT	CSVFQGTEAFF
TRBJ2-2	NA	TRBV29-1	NA	TGCAGCGTGGAAGGGGTAGGGGGTTTGGGAACCGGGGAGCTGTTTTTT	CSVEGVGGLGTGELFF
TRBJ1-2	NA	TRBV5-1	few	TGCGCCAGCACAAGAGCAGGGGACAACTATGGCTACACCTTC	CASTRAGDNYGYTF
TRBJ2-7	NA	TRBV6-1	once	TGTGCCAGCAGTGTACGCCACGAGCAGTACTTC	CASSVRHEQYF
TRBJ2-5	NA	TRBV7-6	NA	TGTGCCAGCAGCAAATCCGGGGGGACACGCCAAGAGACCCAGTACTTC	CASSKSGGTRQETQYF
TRBJ2-7	TRBD2	TRBV27	few	TGTGCCAGCAGTTTTACTAGCGGGATTTCCTACGAGCAGTACTTC	CASSFTSGISYEQYF
TRBJ2-1	TRBD1	TRBV4-3	NA	TGCGCCAGCAGCGCGGACAGGGGGTACGGCAATGAGCAGTTCTTC	CASSADRGYGNEQFF
TRBJ2-2	NA	TRBV4-3	NA	TGCGCCAGCAGCCAAGATGTGACGGGGGAGTCCTATCGAGACGGGGAGCTGTTTTTT	CASSQDVTGESYRDGELFF
TRBJ1-4	NA	TRBV7-9	NA	TGTGCCAGCAGCTTTGGGGGCGGAGGGAATGAAAAACTGTTTTTT	CASSFGGGGNEKLFF
TRBJ1-1	NA	TRBV7-9	few	TGTGCCAGCAGCTCCCCGTTAGTAAGGGCGACTGAAGCTTTCTTT	CASSSPLVRATEAFF
TRBJ1-1	TRBD1	TRBV6-6	NA	TGTGCCACGGGGCAGGGGGCTGAAGCTTTCTTT	CATGQGAEAFF
TRBJ1-1	NA	TRBV5-8	NA	TGTGCCAGCAGCTTGAAGACAGGCTCGGCTTTCTTT	CASSLKTGSAFF